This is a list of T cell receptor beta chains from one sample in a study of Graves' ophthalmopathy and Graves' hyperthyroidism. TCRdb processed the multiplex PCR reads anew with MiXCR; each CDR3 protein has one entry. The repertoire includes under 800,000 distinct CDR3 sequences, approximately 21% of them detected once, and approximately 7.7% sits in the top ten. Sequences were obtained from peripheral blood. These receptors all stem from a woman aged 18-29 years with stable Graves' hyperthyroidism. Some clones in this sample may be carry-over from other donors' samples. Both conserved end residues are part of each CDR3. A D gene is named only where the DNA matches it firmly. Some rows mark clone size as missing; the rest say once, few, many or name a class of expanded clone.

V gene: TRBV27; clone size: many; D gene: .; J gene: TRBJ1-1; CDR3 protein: CASSSGGEEAFF; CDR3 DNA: TGTGCCAGCAGTTCCGGGGGCGAGGAAGCTTTCTTT
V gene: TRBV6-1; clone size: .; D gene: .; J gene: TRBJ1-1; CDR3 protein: CASSGTGRTEAFF; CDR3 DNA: TGTGCCAGCAGTGGAACGGGGCGTACTGAAGCTTTCTTT
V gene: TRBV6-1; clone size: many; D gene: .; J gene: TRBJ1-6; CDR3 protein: CASSRQNYNSPLHF; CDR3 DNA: TGTGCCAGCAGTCGACAGAATTATAATTCACCCCTCCACTTT
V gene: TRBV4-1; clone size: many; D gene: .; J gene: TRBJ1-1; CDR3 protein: CASSQGHITNTEAFF; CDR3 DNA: TGCGCCAGCAGCCAAGGTCATATCACGAACACTGAAGCTTTCTTT
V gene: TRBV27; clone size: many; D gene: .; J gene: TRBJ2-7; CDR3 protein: CASSPPGRPYEQYF; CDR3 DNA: TGTGCCAGCAGCCCCCCCGGACGGCCCTACGAGCAGTACTTC
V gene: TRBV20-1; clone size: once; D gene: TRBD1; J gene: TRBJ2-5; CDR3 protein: CSARGTGTETQYF; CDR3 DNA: TGCAGTGCTAGAGGGACAGGGACGGAGACCCAGTACTTC
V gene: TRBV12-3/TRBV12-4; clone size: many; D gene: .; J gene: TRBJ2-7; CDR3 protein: CASSGTGSYEQYF; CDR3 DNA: TGTGCCAGCAGTGGAACAGGCTCCTACGAGCAGTACTTC
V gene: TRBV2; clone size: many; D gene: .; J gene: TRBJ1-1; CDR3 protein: CASRGDGIPRDTEAFF; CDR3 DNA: TGTGCCAGCAGAGGGGACGGAATCCCACGGGACACTGAAGCTTTCTTT
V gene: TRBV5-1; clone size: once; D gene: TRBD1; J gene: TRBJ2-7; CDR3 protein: CASRTGWLTYEQYF; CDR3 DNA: TGCGCCAGCAGGACAGGGTGGCTGACCTACGAGCAGTACTTC
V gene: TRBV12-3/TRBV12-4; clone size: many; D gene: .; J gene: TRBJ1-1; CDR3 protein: CASIRVAGTEAFF; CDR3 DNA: TGTGCCAGCATTAGGGTGGCGGGGACTGAAGCTTTCTTT
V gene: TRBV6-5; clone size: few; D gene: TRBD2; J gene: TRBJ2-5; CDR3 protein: CASSYSRWGGETQYF; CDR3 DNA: TGTGCCAGCAGTTACTCGAGATGGGGGGGAGAGACCCAGTACTTC
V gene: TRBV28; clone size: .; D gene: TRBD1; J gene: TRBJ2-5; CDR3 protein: CASSWSYRGLVTQYF; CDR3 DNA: TGTGCCAGCAGCTGGTCGTACAGGGGTCTGGTGACCCAGTACTTC
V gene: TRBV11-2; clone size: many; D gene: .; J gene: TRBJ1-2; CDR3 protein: CASSFSSQFYGYTF; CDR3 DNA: TGTGCCAGCAGCTTTTCGTCACAGTTTTATGGCTACACCTTC
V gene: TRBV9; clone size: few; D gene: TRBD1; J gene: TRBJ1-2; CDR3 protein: CASSPNPGQGRHLFYGYTF; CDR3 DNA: TGTGCCAGCAGCCCCAACCCAGGACAGGGGCGCCACTTATTCTATGGCTACACCTTC
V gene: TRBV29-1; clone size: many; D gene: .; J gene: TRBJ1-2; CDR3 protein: CSVAVSGGYTF; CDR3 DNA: TGCAGCGTTGCAGTCTCAGGGGGCTACACCTTC
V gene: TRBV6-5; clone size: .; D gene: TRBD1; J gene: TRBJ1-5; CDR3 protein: CASSYRTGPQHF; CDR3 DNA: TGTGCCAGCAGTTACAGGACAGGGCCCCAGCATTTT
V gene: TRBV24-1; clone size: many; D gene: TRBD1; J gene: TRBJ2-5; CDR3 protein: CATSDAGTGGKETQYF; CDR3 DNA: TGTGCCACCAGTGACGCCGGGACAGGGGGCAAGGAGACCCAGTACTTC
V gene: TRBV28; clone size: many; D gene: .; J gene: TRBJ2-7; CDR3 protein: CASSQTPTGLDEQYF; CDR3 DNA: TGTGCCAGCAGTCAGACCCCCACCGGGTTGGACGAGCAGTACTTC
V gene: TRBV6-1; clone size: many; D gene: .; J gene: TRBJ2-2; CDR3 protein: CASSAAKPYTGELFF; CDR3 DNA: TGTGCCAGCAGTGCCGCGAAGCCTTACACCGGGGAGCTGTTTTTT
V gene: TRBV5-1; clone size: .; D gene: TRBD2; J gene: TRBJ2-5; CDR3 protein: CASSRGLAGVQETQYF; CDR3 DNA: TGCGCCAGCAGCAGGGGACTAGCGGGGGTCCAAGAGACCCAGTACTTC
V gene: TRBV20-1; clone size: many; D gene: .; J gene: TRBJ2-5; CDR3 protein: CSASNFQETQYF; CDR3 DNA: TGCAGTGCTAGTAACTTTCAAGAGACCCAGTACTTC
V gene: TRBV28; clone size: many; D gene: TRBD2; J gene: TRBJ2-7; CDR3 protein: CASSEREGANEQYF; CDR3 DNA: TGTGCCAGCAGCGAGCGGGAGGGAGCAAACGAGCAGTACTTC
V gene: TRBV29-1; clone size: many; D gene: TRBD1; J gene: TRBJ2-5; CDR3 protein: CSVEDEGQQIQETQYF; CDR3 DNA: TGCAGCGTTGAAGATGAGGGACAGCAGATCCAAGAGACCCAGTACTTC
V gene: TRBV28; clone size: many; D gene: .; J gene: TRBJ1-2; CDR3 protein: CASRKQVPGGYTF; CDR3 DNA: TGTGCCAGCAGGAAACAGGTGCCAGGGGGCTACACCTTC
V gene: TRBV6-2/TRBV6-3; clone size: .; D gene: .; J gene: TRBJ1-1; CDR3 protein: CASSFDRRGLNLNTEAFF; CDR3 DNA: TGTGCCAGCAGTTTTGACAGGAGGGGACTGAATTTGAACACTGAAGCTTTCTTT
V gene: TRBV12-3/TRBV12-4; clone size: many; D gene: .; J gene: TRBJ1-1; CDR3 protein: CASSFFPLTDLNTEAFF; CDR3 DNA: TGTGCCAGCAGTTTTTTTCCCCTGACAGACTTGAACACTGAAGCTTTCTTT
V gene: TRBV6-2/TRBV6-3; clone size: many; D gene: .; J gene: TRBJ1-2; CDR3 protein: CASSTPPAWGGGYTF; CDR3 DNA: TGTGCCAGCAGTACTCCCCCGGCGTGGGGTGGTGGCTACACCTTC
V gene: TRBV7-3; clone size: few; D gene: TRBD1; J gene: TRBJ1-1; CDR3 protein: CASSSTGEDTEAFF; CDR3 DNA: TGTGCCAGCAGCTCTACAGGGGAGGACACTGAAGCTTTCTTT
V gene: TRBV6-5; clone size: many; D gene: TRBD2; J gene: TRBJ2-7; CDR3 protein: CASSYTGLNIQQYF; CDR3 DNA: TGTGCCAGCAGTTACACGGGACTAAACATCCAGCAGTACTTC
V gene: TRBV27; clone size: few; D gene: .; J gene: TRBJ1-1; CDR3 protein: CARRRTGEGAFF; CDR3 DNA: TGTGCCAGGAGACGTACAGGAGAAGGAGCTTTCTTT
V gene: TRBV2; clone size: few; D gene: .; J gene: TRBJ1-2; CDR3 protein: CASRDSGYYGYTF; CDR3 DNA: TGTGCCAGCAGGGATTCGGGCTACTATGGCTACACCTTC
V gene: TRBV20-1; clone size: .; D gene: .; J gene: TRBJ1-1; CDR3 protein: CSAPIPGQNTEAFF; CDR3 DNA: TGCAGTGCCCCCATCCCGGGACAAAACACTGAAGCTTTCTTT
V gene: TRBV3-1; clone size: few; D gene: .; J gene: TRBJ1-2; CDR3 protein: CASSQVGGAGGYTF; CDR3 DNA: TGTGCCAGCAGCCAAGTTGGGGGCGCAGGGGGCTACACCTTC
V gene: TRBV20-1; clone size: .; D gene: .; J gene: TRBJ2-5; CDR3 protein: CSARRGDQETQYF; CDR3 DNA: TGCAGTGCTCGGAGAGGGGATCAAGAGACCCAGTACTTC
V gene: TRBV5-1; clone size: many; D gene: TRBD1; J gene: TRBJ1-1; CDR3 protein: CASSLGDRGEAFF; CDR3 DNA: TGCGCCAGCAGCTTGGGAGACAGGGGTGAAGCTTTCTTT
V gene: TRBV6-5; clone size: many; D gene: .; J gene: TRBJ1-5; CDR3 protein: CASSYGVWNQPQHF; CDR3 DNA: TGTGCCAGCAGTTACGGGGTTTGGAATCAGCCCCAGCATTTT
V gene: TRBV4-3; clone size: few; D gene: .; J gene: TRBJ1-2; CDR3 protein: CASSQEDRPQGGYTF; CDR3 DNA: TGCGCCAGCAGCCAAGAAGACAGGCCCCAGGGCGGCTACACCTTC
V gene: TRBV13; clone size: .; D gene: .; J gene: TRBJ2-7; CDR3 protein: CASSMTYGGRNVGQYF; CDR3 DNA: TGTGCCAGCAGCATGACCTACGGGGGACGTAATGTGGGGCAGTACTTC
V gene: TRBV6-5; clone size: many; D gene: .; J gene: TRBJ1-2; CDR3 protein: CASSSPRVAGGGYTF; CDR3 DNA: TGTGCCAGCAGTTCCCCTCGGGTCGCGGGGGGTGGCTACACCTTC
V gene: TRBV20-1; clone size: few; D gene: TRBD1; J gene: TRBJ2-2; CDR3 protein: CSANSGTANTGELFF; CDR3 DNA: TGCAGTGCTAATTCCGGGACAGCGAACACCGGGGAGCTGTTTTTT
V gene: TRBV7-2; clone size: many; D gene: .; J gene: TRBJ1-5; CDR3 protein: CASSLGGVSDQPQHF; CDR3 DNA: TGTGCCAGCAGCTTAGGTGGGGTGAGTGATCAGCCCCAGCATTTT